This TCR beta chain was sequenced for a study of blood T cell repertoires in COVID-19. The wider study: There were acute and convalescent COVID-19 samples, and they came from the United States, Italy and Spain. The analysed material was cDNA or gDNA that came from T cells, B-cell-depleted T cells, or PBMCs.

Original handling: How many nucleated cells were present was estimated from reference gene primer amplification. The protocol was immunoSEQ multiplex PCR, while the TCRdb copy is restricted to in-frame clones and leaves out a portion. V and J calls and clone size are given by that table; D and trimming were obtained from the DNA. The sample carries some 150,000 clones, 80% recorded once. The TCR comes from a man aged 55 to 70 with active or convalescent COVID-19. Sequenced: peripheral blood.

CDR3 residues: CASSHSNDNSPLHF. The CDR3 DNA reads as TGTGCCAGCAGCCACAGCAACGATAATTCACCCCTCCACTTT. The chain uses TRBV6-5 and TRBJ1-6; unclear D gene. Trimming shortened V by 6 bases and J by 5 bases, and 11 bases separated the two germline ends. The length of the CDR3 is 14 residues. Germline assignment: CDR1 MNHEY and CDR2 SVGAGI.